This T cell receptor beta chain is from a study of T-cell memory formation after mild COVID-19. In the study overall: There were largely donor-specific TCR clusters. Study results and caveats: Among CD4+ contracting clones, most were CM and EM, and CD8+ ones EMRA. Whether second-wave clones peaking at day 37 were SARS-CoV-2 specific went unconfirmed. Some clones that responded turned up in pre-infection memory, which suggests that cross-reactive memory joined in.

The length of the CDR3 is 13 residues. The V gene's germline CDR1 is SGHTA and CDR2 FQGNSA. V was trimmed by 0 bases and J by 8 bases, leaving 10 bases between them. MiXCR, applied by TCRdb to the 5' RACE reads, yields one record per CDR3 protein. Among 250,000 to 300,000 distinct CDR3 sequences listed, around 8% were seen once. With respect to this clonotype: Its specificity is not known.

What was sequenced was PBMCs or a T cell subset sorted from them (not recorded which). The gene calls are TRBV7-2 and TRBJ1-2; D possibly corresponds to TRBD1 (5 bases). This TCR derives from a man younger than 35 who had mild COVID-19 (a few samples of this study predate the infection). Cell type and time point are not known. CDR3 loop: CASSLAGESGYTF. In DNA, the CDR3 is TGTGCCAGCAGCTTAGCAGGGGAAAGCGGCTACACCTTC.